These 10 T cell receptor beta chains originate from one sample sequenced in a study of blood T cell repertoires in COVID-19. The assay was immunoSEQ multiplex PCR, and TCRdb's table has in-frame clones only and misses some. Counted here are more than 85,000 clones, 70% to 90% occurring once; the ten biggest clones make up around 6.5%. The sequenced material came from peripheral blood. All receptors derive from a woman between 55 and 75 years old with acute or convalescent COVID-19.

This chain joins TRBV2 and TRBJ1-6, with D perhaps matching TRBD1 (5 bases). The CDR3 runs to 14 residues. Germline CDR1 SNHLY, CDR2 FYNNEI. V was trimmed by 4 bases and J by 10 bases, leaving 14 bases between them. CDR3 loop: CASSAHRQDSPLHF. Written as DNA, the CDR3 is TGTGCCAGCAGTGCACACAGGCAGGACTCACCCCTCCACTTT.

The chain couples TRBV9 to TRBJ1-1, with D uncertain. In germline, CDR1 is SGDLS, CDR2 YYNGEE. The germline V and J ends were trimmed by 5 bases and 1 base, with 9 bases remaining between them. This CDR3 has 13 amino acids. CDR3: CASRADGNTEAFF. CDR3 nucleotide sequence: TGTGCCAGCAGAGCGGACGGGAACACTGAAGCTTTCTTT.

The chain combines TRBV27 with TRBJ1-1; TRBD1 is a possible D gene (5 bases). Trimming cost V 2 bases and J 6 bases, with 10 bases left between them. This CDR3 comprises 13 residues. Per the germline V gene, CDR1 is MNHEY and CDR2 is SMNVEV (reference sequence). CDR3 sequence (DNA): TGTGCCAGCAGTTTAGGGGGGATCGCTGAAGCTTTCTTT. Its protein is CASSLGGIAEAFF.

J is TRBJ1-1 and V is TRBV28; 7 nucleotides agree with TRBD1. Unmatched junction bases numbered 8, after V lost 1 base and J lost 0 bases. CDR3 size: 17 residues. Germline V gene sequence: CDR1 MDHEN, CDR2 SYDVKM. CDR3 sequence reads: CASSLYPPGQLNTEAFF. The DNA of the CDR3 is TGTGCCAGCAGTTTATACCCCCCGGGACAGCTGAACACTGAAGCTTTCTTT. Drawing the rest from reference TRBV28 and TRBJ1-1, the complete variable domain is DVKVTQSSRYLVKRTGEKVFLECVQDMDHENMFWYRQDPGLGLRLIYFSYDVKMKEKGDIPEGYSVSREKKERFSLILESASTNQTSMYLCASSLYPPGQLNTEAFFGQGTRLTVV.

The table lists this clone with a count of one. V and J are TRBV6-5 and TRBJ1-2; D unclear. The germline CDR1 and CDR2 sequences are MNHEY and SVGAGI. The V end lost 6 bases, the J end lost 7 bases, and 21 bases lay between the germline ends. This CDR3 region has 15 residues. The CDR3 reads CASSPLQWLTFGYTF. As DNA, the CDR3 is TGTGCCAGCAGCCCCCTTCAATGGTTGACTTTTGGCTACACCTTC.

The rearrangement joins TRBV4-1 to TRBJ1-5; TRBD1 is a possible D gene (5 bases). Trimming left V 0 bases short and J 6 bases short, with 12 bases between. The CDR3 covers 15 residues. Germline CDR1 reads MGHRA; CDR2 reads YSYEKL. The CDR3 spells CASSQDGARFQPQHF. Here the CDR3 DNA reads TGCGCCAGCAGCCAAGATGGGGCGAGGTTTCAGCCCCAGCATTTT.

This sequence joins TRBV7-9 and TRBJ2-7, with D possibly being TRBD1 (5 bases). The CDR3 sequence is 13 residues long. CDR1 and CDR2 from the germline V gene are SEHNR and FQNEAQ (reference sequence). V was pared by 5 bases and J by 1 base, with 9 bases between. CDR3 region: CASSGAASYEQYF. CDR3 nucleotide sequence: TGTGCCAGCAGCGGGGCGGCATCCTACGAGCAGTACTTC. Drawing the rest from reference TRBV7-9 and TRBJ2-7, the complete variable domain is DTGVSQNPRHKITKRGQNVTFRCDPISEHNRLYWYRQTLGQGPEFLTYFQNEAQLEKSRLLSDRFSAERPKGSFSTLEIQRTEQGDSAMYLCASSGAASYEQYFGPGTRLTVT.

This rearrangement joins TRBV30 to TRBJ2-7, with 9 bases fitting TRBD1. The germline V gene encodes CDR1 GTSNPN and CDR2 SVGIG (reference sequence). Trimming took 3 bases from V and 3 from J; bases not matched to a gene: 12. The CDR3 is made up of 16 amino acids. CDR3 in DNA: TGTGCCTGGAGGGCAACGGGACAGGGCCTTCTCTACGAGCAGTACTTC. It codes for CAWRATGQGLLYEQYF.

The chain carries TRBV24-1 and TRBJ1-2, with a weak D call TRBD1 (5 bases). The germline V and J ends were trimmed by 5 bases and 4 bases, with 25 bases remaining between them. The CDR3 sequence is 18 residues long. Germline assignment: CDR1 KGHDR and CDR2 SFDVKD. CDR3 in DNA: TGTGCCACCAGTGTCAGGCATTGGTCGGGGGGATATGGCTATGGCTACACCTTC. Protein: CATSVRHWSGGYGYGYTF.

The gene calls are TRBV11-1 and TRBJ1-2, with a weak D call TRBD1 (6 bases). Germline V gene lookup returns CDR1 SGHAT and CDR2 FQDESV (reference sequence). V was cut by 4 bases and J by 7 bases, with 13 bases left in between. The CDR3 runs to 13 residues. CDR3 in amino acids: CASSSLGTSGYTF. The CDR3 DNA is TGTGCCAGCAGCTCTCTCGGGACAAGTGGCTACACCTTC.